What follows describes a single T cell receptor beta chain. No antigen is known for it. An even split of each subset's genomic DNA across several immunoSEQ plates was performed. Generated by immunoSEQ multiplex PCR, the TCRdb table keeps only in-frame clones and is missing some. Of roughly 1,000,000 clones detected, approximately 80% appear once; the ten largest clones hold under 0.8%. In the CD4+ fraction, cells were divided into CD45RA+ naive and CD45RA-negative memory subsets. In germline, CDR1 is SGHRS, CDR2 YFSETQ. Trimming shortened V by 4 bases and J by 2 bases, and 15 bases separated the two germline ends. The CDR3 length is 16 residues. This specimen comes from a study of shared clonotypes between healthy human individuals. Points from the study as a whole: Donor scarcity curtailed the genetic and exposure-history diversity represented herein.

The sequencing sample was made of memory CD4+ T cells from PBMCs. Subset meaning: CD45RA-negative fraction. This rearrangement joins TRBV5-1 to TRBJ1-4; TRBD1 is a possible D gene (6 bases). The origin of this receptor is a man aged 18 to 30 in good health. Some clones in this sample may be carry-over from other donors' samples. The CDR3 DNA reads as TGCGCCAGCAGCCCGAACCCAGGGGCGACTAATGAAAAACTGTTTTTT. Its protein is CASSPNPGATNEKLFF.